Below, 29 T cell receptor beta chains from the same sample are listed, as sequenced in a study of Ad26.COV2.S vaccination and SARS-CoV-2 variants. Treatment noted: over 15 received Ad26.COV2.S at low or high dose, single or two shots; about 5 received placebo; per-sample allocation not given. Sampling was done on day 63 after the first vaccine or placebo injection. The table came from immunoSEQ multiplex PCR; TCRdb's copy has only in-frame clones and leaves some out. The sample records 350,000 to 450,000 clones, 80% to 95% being singletons. This specimen was peripheral blood, taken in a trial of Ad26.COV2.S vaccine versus placebo. Receptors were obtained from a person between 18 and 65 years old who received the Ad26.COV2.S COVID-19 vaccine or a placebo.

V is TRBV18 and J is TRBJ1-1; D is uncertain. This CDR3 comprises 13 residues. The ends were cut back, 2 bases at V and 1 base at J, with 5 bases in the middle. Germline CDR1 reads KGHSH; CDR2 reads LQKENI. The CDR3 nucleotides read TGTGCCAGCTCACCAGACTCGAACACTGAAGCTTTCTTT. Translation: CASSPDSNTEAFF. The variable domain in full, with the rest retrieved from reference TRBV18 and TRBJ1-1, is NAGVMQNPRHLVRRRGQEARLRCSPMKGHSHVYWYRQLPEEGLKFMVYLQKENIIDESGMPKERFSAEFPKEGPSILRIQQVVRGDSAAYFCASSPDSNTEAFFGQGTRLTVV.

The chain joins TRBV6-5 to TRBJ2-1, with a possible D match to TRBD2 (7 bases). Germline V gene lookup returns CDR1 MNHEY and CDR2 SVGAGI. The CDR3 consists of 16 residues. Trimming stripped 4 bases from V and 4 bases from J, with 17 bases between. The CDR3 DNA is TGTGCCAGCAGTTCGACCCGGGGGGCCAAGTACAATGAGCAGTTCTTC. Translated: CASSSTRGAKYNEQFF.

The chain uses TRBV2 and TRBJ2-1; D remains unclear. Germline-derived CDR1 and CDR2 are SNHLY and FYNNEI. The V end lost 7 bases, the J end lost 3 bases, and 4 bases lay between the germline ends. The CDR3 has 11 amino acids. CDR3 region: CASTFYNEQFF. CDR3 in DNA: TGTGCCAGCACTTTCTACAATGAGCAGTTCTTC.

The chain employs TRBV6-6 and TRBJ1-3; no firm D call. This CDR3 spans 11 amino acids. The V gene lost 10 bases and the J gene lost 2 bases, with 6 bases spanning the gap. Germline V gives CDR1 MNHNY, CDR2 SVGAGI (reference sequence). This CDR3 is CATLAGNTIYF. In DNA form, the CDR3 reads TGTGCCACGCTTGCTGGAAACACCATATATTTT.

V and J are TRBV5-1 and TRBJ2-2; 8 nucleotides agree with TRBD1. Germline CDR1 SGHRS, CDR2 YFSETQ. The V and J ends lost 4 bases and 0 bases, in that order; junction bases with no gene match: 2. The CDR3 has 15 residues. The CDR3 here is CASSPGQANTGELFF. The CDR3 DNA reads as TGCGCCAGCAGCCCGGGACAGGCGAACACCGGGGAGCTGTTTTTT.

The chain uses TRBV18 and TRBJ1-1, with D possibly being TRBD1 (6 bases). Trimming cost V 2 bases and J 4 bases, with 11 bases left between them. The CDR3 consists of 14 residues. CDR1 and CDR2 (germline): KGHSH, LQKENI. The CDR3 DNA sequence: TGTGCCAGCTCACCAGGTCTAGGGGGCACTGAAGCTTTCTTT. It encodes CASSPGLGGTEAFF.

V and J are TRBV7-8 and TRBJ1-2; D might be TRBD1 (6 bases). V lost 0 bases to trimming and J lost 3 bases, with 11 bases between them. The CDR3 loop spans 15 amino acids. CDR1 SGHVS and CDR2 FQNEAQ come from the germline V gene. The chain's CDR3 is CASSLARGRDYGYTF. The CDR3 bases are TGTGCCAGCAGCTTAGCTCGGGGGCGCGACTATGGCTACACCTTC.

V is TRBV7-9 and J is TRBJ1-4; TRBD1 aligns across 9 bases. The V and J ends lost 5 bases and 3 bases, in that order; junction bases with no gene match: 7. The CDR3 totals 16 residues. The germline gives CDR1 SEHNR, CDR2 FQNEAQ (reference sequence). Here the CDR3 reads CASSPGQGLANEKLFF. CDR3 nucleotides: TGTGCCAGCAGCCCAGGACAGGGGTTAGCTAATGAAAAACTGTTTTTT.

The rearrangement uses TRBV30 and TRBJ2-6; D is ambiguous. Germline-derived CDR1 and CDR2 are GTSNPN and SVGIG (reference sequence). V dropped 5 bases and J dropped 1 base, with 9 bases sitting between them. There are 14 residues in the CDR3. The CDR3 DNA sequence: TGTGCCTGGGAGGCCGGGTCTGGGGCCAACGTCCTGACTTTC. Its protein product is CAWEAGSGANVLTF.

The chain recombines TRBV2 with TRBJ2-3, with TRBD1 matching over 7 bases. Germline CDR1 is SNHLY and CDR2 is FYNNEI. This CDR3 region has 16 residues. The V and J ends lost 3 bases and 2 bases, in that order; junction bases with no gene match: 8. DNA for the CDR3: TGTGCCAGCAGTGATCGTGTCAGGGGGTACACAGATACGCAGTATTTT. It codes for CASSDRVRGYTDTQYF. Drawing the rest from reference TRBV2 and TRBJ2-3, the complete variable domain is EPEVTQTPSHQVTQMGQEVILRCVPISNHLYFYWYRQILGQKVEFLVSFYNNEISEKSEIFDDQFSVERPDGSNFTLKIRSTKLEDSAMYFCASSDRVRGYTDTQYFGPGTRLTVL.

The chain employs TRBV7-9 and TRBJ1-2; D ambiguous. In germline, CDR1 is SEHNR, CDR2 FQNEAQ (reference sequence). CDR3 length equals 16 residues. V gave up 0 bases and J gave up 1 base, with 12 bases separating them. The CDR3 is CASSLASVQNNYGYTF. CDR3 nucleotides: TGTGCCAGCAGCTTAGCAAGCGTCCAGAATAACTATGGCTACACCTTC.

The rearrangement uses TRBV6-6 and TRBJ2-2; no firm D call. The V and J ends lost 8 bases and 3 bases respectively, with 7 bases between them. There are 12 residues in the CDR3. CDR1 MNHNY and CDR2 SVGAGI come from the germline V gene (reference sequence). CDR3 nucleotide sequence: TGTGCCAGCCAATGGGACACCGGGGAGCTGTTTTTT. This encodes CASQWDTGELFF.

CDR3 region: CASSPSTNSPLHF. The CDR3 DNA reads TGCGCCAGCAGCCCCTCAACTAATTCACCCCTCCACTTT. V gene TRBV4-3 combines with J gene TRBJ1-6; D is undetermined. Trimming took off 4 bases at V and 6 bases at J, with 7 bases between the two ends. This CDR3 has 13 amino acids. Germline V gene sequence: CDR1 LGHNA, CDR2 YSLEER.

This clone was observed a handful of times. Mismatch with germline at one junction end may stem from a read error. The rearrangement joins TRBV5-4 to TRBJ1-1, with TRBD1 matching over 10 bases. The CDR3 totals 13 residues. The germline V gene has CDR1 SGHNT and CDR2 YYREEE (reference sequence). CDR3 sequence (DNA): TGTGCCAGCAGCGTTGACAGGGGGCGAAAGGGCTTTTTT. This translates into CASSVDRGRKGFF.

The chain employs TRBV2 and TRBJ1-2, with D uncertain. CDR1 is SNHLY and CDR2 is FYNNEI in the germline V gene. Trimming took off 6 bases at V and 8 bases at J, with 19 bases between the two ends. The CDR3 runs to 14 residues. Here the CDR3 reads CASSLATYDAGYTF. For the CDR3, the DNA is TGTGCCAGCAGCCTGGCCACCTATGATGCGGGCTACACCTTC.

V usage is TRBV3-1 (or the pseudogene TRBV3-2) and J usage is TRBJ2-7; the match to TRBD2 covers 8 bases. The junction had 5 bases not matched to a gene; V was cut back by 0 bases and J by 7 bases. Germline lookup yields CDR1 LGHDT and CDR2 YNNKEL (reference sequence). This CDR3 comprises 14 residues. The CDR3 sequence is CASSQERGEGEQYF. The CDR3 DNA reads as TGTGCCAGCAGCCAAGAGCGGGGGGAGGGGGAGCAGTACTTC.

In its sample, this clone was seen once. The chain uses TRBV7-9 and TRBJ1-4, with 7 bases identical to TRBD1. V lost 3 bases, J lost 12 bases, and 10 bases stayed unmatched. The CDR3 runs to 14 residues. Germline CDR1 SEHNR, CDR2 FQNEAQ (reference sequence). CDR3 coding DNA: TGTGCCAGCAGCTTGCGGACAGGAATGGGACAACTGTTTTTT. Its protein is CASSLRTGMGQLFF.

The chain is built from TRBV5-3 and TRBJ2-5; 7 positions agree with TRBD2. TRBV5-3 qualifies as an ORF whose function is uncertain. J lost 3 bases, V lost 4 bases, and 15 bases had no gene match. The CDR3 is 17 amino acids. For the CDR3, the DNA is TGTGCCAGAAGCCCGTACGAACCTAGGACTAGTAAAGAGACCCAGTACTTC. Its translation: CARSPYEPRTSKETQYF.

The chain links TRBV5-1 to TRBJ1-2; 7 bases line up with TRBD1. The germline CDR1 and CDR2 sequences are SGHRS and YFSETQ. V was pared by 0 bases and J by 3 bases, with 5 bases of the junction left unmatched. The CDR3 covers 15 residues. CDR3 nucleotide sequence: TGCGCCAGCAGCTTGGGGGGGACAGCCTACTATGGCTACACCTTC. It is translated as CASSLGGTAYYGYTF. Using reference TRBV5-1 and TRBJ1-2 for the parts outside the CDR3, the full variable domain is KAGVTQTPRYLIKTRGQQVTLSCSPISGHRSVSWYQQTPGQGLQFLFEYFSETQRNKGNFPGRFSGRQFSNSRSEMNVSTLELGDSALYLCASSLGGTAYYGYTFGSGTRLTVV.

The CDR3 is CASSLALSGASGGLGNTIYF. Here the CDR3 DNA reads TGTGCCAGCAGCTTAGCGTTGTCGGGTGCCTCTGGGGGGCTGGGAAACACCATATATTTT. V and J are TRBV7-2 and TRBJ1-3; D possibly corresponds to TRBD1 (6 bases). The CDR3 is 20 residues long. Trimming cost V 0 bases and J 4 bases, with 25 bases left between them. Looked up from germline, CDR1 is SGHTA and CDR2 is FQGNSA. The full variable domain, in which reference TRBV7-2 and TRBJ1-3 provide the parts outside the CDR3, is GAGVSQSPSNKVTEKGKDVELRCDPISGHTALYWYRQSLGQGLEFLIYFQGNSAPDKSGLPSDRFSAERTGGSVSTLTIQRTQQEDSAVYLCASSLALSGASGGLGNTIYFGEGSWLTVV.

This chain connects TRBV7-8 to TRBJ1-5; D is uncertain. Germline loops: CDR1 SGHVS, CDR2 FQNEAQ. This CDR3 has 13 residues. V dropped 5 bases and J dropped 8 bases, with 13 bases sitting between them. The CDR3 here is CASSLSREEPQHF. In DNA form, the CDR3 reads TGTGCCAGCAGCCTTTCTCGCGAGGAGCCCCAGCATTTT.

The chain carries TRBV19 and TRBJ2-1; no definite D call. This CDR3 contains 15 residues. V was trimmed by 7 bases and J by 0 bases, leaving 13 bases between them. Germline assignment: CDR1 LNHDA and CDR2 SQIVND (reference sequence). DNA of the CDR3: TGTGCCAGTAAAAACAATCCGAGCTCCTACAATGAGCAGTTCTTC. Translating it yields CASKNNPSSYNEQFF.

Here the CDR3 DNA reads TGCGCCAGCAGCCAAGTACGTGTAAGCGAGCAGTACTTC. Translated: CASSQVRVSEQYF. This chain links TRBV4-3 with TRBJ2-7, with D unclear. The ends were cut back, 1 base at V and 6 bases at J, with 10 bases in the middle. This CDR3 comprises 13 residues. Germline V CDR1 and CDR2: LGHNA, YSLEER.

The chain employs TRBV24-1 and TRBJ2-5, with D perhaps matching TRBD1 or TRBD2 (6 bases each). Trimming took off 5 bases at V and 4 bases at J, with 16 bases between the two ends. The CDR3 length is 15 residues. The germline V gene has CDR1 KGHDR and CDR2 SFDVKD. CDR3 bases: TGTGCCACCAGTGCCCGGACGGGGGCCCCAGAGACCCAGTACTTC. Amino acids: CATSARTGAPETQYF.

This chain links TRBV7-8 with TRBJ2-3; 8 positions agree with TRBD1. V dropped 4 bases and J dropped 6; count of bases not matched to a gene: 12. CDR1 SGHVS and CDR2 FQNEAQ come from the germline V gene. This CDR3 is built from 16 residues. The CDR3 bases are TGTGCCAGCAGCTCCCTGGACAGGGATGGTGTCGATACGCAGTATTTT. This translates into CASSSLDRDGVDTQYF.

The rearrangement links TRBV19 to TRBJ2-6, with D possibly matching TRBD1 (6 bases). V shed 0 bases and J shed 2 bases, with 8 bases lying between them. The CDR3 is made up of 16 amino acids. Germline CDR1 LNHDA, CDR2 SQIVND (reference sequence). The CDR3 DNA reads as TGTGCCAGTAGTATAGATACAGGGACTGGGGCCAACGTCCTGACTTTC. Protein sequence: CASSIDTGTGANVLTF.

The genes are TRBV6-5 and TRBJ2-5; D ambiguous. Deletions cut 8 bases from V and 0 bases from J, with 10 bases between. The CDR3 contains 13 residues. Per germline, CDR1 MNHEY and CDR2 SVGAGI. The CDR3 reads CASWAWDQETQYF. CDR3 nucleotides: TGTGCCAGCTGGGCTTGGGACCAAGAGACCCAGTACTTC.

In nucleotides, the CDR3 is TGCGCCAGCAGCACCGCGCAGGGAACCACTGAAGCTTTCTTT. Its translation is CASSTAQGTTEAFF. The chain uses TRBV5-1 and TRBJ1-1, with D possibly being TRBD1 (5 bases). The CDR3 has 14 residues. The V gene's germline CDR1 is SGHRS and CDR2 YFSETQ. Deletions cut 4 bases from V and 4 bases from J, with 14 bases between. The whole variable domain, filled in from reference TRBV5-1 and TRBJ1-1, reads KAGVTQTPRYLIKTRGQQVTLSCSPISGHRSVSWYQQTPGQGLQFLFEYFSETQRNKGNFPGRFSGRQFSNSRSEMNVSTLELGDSALYLCASSTAQGTTEAFFGQGTRLTVV.

This rearrangement joins TRBV4-3 to TRBJ2-3; 9 nucleotides align to TRBD2. The length of the CDR3 is 19 residues. The germline CDR1 and CDR2 sequences are LGHNA and YSLEER. With 4 bases clipped from V and 2 bases from J, the junction kept 16 bases outside the gene matches. CDR3 amino acids: CASSRDYLRERGATDTQYF. Written as DNA, the CDR3 is TGCGCCAGCAGCCGAGACTATCTAAGGGAGCGGGGGGCCACAGATACGCAGTATTTT.